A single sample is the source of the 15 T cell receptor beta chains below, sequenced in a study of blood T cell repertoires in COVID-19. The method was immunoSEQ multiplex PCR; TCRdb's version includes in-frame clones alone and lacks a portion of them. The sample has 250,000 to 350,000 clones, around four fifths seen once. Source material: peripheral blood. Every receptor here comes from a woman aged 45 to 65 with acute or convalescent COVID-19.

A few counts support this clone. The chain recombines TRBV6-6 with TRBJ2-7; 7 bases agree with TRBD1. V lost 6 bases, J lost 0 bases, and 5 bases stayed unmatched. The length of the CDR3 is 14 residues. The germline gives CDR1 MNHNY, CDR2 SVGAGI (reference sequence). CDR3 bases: TGTGCCAGCAGAAGCCGGGACAGCTCCTACGAGCAGTACGTC. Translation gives CASRSRDSSYEQYV.

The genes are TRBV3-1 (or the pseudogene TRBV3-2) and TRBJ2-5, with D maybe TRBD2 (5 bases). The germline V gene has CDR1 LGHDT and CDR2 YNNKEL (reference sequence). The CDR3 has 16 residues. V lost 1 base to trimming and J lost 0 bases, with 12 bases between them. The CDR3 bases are TGTGCCAGCAGCCAAGGCCAGGCCGGGAACCAAGAGACCCAGTACTTC. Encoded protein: CASSQGQAGNQETQYF.

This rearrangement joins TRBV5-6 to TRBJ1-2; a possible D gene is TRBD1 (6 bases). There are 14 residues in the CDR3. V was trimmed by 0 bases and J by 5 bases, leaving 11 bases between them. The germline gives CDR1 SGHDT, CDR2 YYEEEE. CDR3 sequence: CASSLDRASYGYTF. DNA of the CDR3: TGTGCCAGCAGCTTGGACAGGGCCTCGTATGGCTACACCTTC.

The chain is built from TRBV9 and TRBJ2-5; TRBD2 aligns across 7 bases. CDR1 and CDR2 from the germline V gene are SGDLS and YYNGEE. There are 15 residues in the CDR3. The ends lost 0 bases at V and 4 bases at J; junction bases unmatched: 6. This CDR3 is CASSVAREGGETQYF. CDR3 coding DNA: TGTGCCAGCAGCGTAGCTAGGGAGGGAGGAGAGACCCAGTACTTC.

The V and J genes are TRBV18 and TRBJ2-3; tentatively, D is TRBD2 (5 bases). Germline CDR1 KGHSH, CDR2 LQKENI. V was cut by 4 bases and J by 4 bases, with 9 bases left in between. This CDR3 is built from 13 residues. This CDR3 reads CASSLNGADTQYF. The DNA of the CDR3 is TGTGCCAGCTCACTCAACGGGGCAGATACGCAGTATTTT.

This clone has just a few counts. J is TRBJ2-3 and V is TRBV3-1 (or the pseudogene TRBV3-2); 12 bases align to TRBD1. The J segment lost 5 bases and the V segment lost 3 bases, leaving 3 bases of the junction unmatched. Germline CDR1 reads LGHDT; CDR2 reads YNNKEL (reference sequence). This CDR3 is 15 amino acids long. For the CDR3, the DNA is TGTGCCAGCAGCCAGGGACAGGGGGCAGGAGATACGCAGTATTTT. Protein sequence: CASSQGQGAGDTQYF.

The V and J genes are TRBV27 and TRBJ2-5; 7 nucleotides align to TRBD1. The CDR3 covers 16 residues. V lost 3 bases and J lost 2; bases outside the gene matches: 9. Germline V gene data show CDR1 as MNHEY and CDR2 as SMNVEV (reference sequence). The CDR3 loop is CASSFSSGGPQETQYF. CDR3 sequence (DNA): TGTGCCAGCAGTTTCTCATCAGGGGGACCGCAAGAGACCCAGTACTTC.

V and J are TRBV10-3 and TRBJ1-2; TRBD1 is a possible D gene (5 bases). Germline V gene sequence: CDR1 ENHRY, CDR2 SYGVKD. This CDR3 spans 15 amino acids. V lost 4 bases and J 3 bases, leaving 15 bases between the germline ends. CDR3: CAISGGLGQDYGYTF. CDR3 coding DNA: TGTGCCATCAGTGGGGGCCTGGGGCAGGACTATGGCTACACCTTC.

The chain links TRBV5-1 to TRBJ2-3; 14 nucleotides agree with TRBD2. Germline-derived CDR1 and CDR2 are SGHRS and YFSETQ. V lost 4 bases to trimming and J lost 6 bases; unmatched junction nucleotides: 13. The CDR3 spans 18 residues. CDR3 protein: CASSAVGLAGVGADTQYF. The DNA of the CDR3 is TGCGCCAGCAGCGCAGTGGGACTAGCGGGGGTTGGGGCTGATACGCAGTATTTT.

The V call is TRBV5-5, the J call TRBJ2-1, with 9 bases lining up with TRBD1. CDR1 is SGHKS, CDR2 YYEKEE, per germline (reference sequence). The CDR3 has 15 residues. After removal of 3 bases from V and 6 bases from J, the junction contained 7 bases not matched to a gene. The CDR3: CASSSRQGDGNEQFF. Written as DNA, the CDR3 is TGTGCCAGCAGCTCCCGACAGGGGGACGGCAATGAGCAGTTCTTC.

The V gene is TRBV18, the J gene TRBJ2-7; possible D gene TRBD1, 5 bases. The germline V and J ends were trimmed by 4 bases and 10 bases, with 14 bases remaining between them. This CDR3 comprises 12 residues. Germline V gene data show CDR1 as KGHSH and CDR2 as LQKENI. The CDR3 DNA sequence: TGTGCCAGCTCACGTCAAGGGGCGGAACAGTACTTC. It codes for CASSRQGAEQYF.

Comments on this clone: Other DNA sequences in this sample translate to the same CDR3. As DNA, the CDR3 is TGTGCCAGTAGTATAGGAGGGGGGGAAGAGACCCAGTACTTC. It is translated as CASSIGGGEETQYF. V and J are TRBV19 and TRBJ2-5; a possible D gene is TRBD2 (7 bases). The CDR3 totals 14 residues. Deletions cut 1 base from V and 3 bases from J, with 9 bases between. Germline assignment: CDR1 LNHDA and CDR2 SQIVND (reference sequence).

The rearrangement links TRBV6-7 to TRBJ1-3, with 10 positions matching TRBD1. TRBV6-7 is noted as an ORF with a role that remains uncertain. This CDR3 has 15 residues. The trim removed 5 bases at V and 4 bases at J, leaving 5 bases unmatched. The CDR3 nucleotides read TGTGCCAGCAGTGGCGGGACAGGGGAAGGAAACACCATATATTTT. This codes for CASSGGTGEGNTIYF.

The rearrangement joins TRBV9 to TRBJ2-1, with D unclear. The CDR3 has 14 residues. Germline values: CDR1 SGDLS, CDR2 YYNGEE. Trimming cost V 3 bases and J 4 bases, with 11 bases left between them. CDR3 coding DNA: TGTGCCAGCAGCGCATTAAATGAGTACAATGAGCAGTTCTTC. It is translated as CASSALNEYNEQFF.

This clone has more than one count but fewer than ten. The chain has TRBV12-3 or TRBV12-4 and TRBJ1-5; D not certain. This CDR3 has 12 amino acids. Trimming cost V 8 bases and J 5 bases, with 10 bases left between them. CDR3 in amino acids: CASSVAYQPQHF. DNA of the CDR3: TGTGCCAGCTCTGTGGCCTATCAGCCCCAGCATTTT.